The clone carrying this TCR beta chain has at least ten counts. The TCRbeta library incorporated unique molecular identifiers. MiXCR was run by TCRdb on the PCR reads, yielding one entry per CDR3 protein. Of under 250,000 distinct CDR3 sequences listed, roughly a quarter were seen once; the top ten hold around 4.8%. These data are taken from a study of T-cell reconstitution after alpha-beta-depleted transplantation in children. The CDR3 has 11 residues. The germline gives CDR1 SQVTM, CDR2 ANQGSEA. With 4 bases removed from V and 0 bases from J, the gap between germline ends came to 3 bases. This receptor was obtained from a female patient aged 2-10 years who had a stem cell transplant for congenital amegakaryocytic thrombocytopenia, so the T cells may come from the graft donor. The sample was PBMCs, mostly from graft donor cells, taken 360 days after TCRalphabeta/CD19-depleted stem cell transplant. The J gene is TRBJ1-2, the V gene TRBV29-1; D remains ambiguous. In nucleotides, the CDR3 is TGCAGCGTTGGGTCTAACTATGGCTACACCTTC. Encoded protein: CSVGSNYGYTF.